The 26 T cell receptor beta chains below come from one sample, sequenced in a study of immune cell composition in non-small cell lung cancer. Profiling relied on immunoSEQ multiplex PCR, and the TCRdb table lists in-frame clones only, not all of them. The sample includes about 6,600 clones, 78% seen only once; the top ten take 13% to 15%. Source material: lung tumor tissue. The receptor source for this set is a human donor with non-small cell lung cancer.

This sequence joins TRBV28 and TRBJ1-3; a possible D gene is TRBD1 (6 bases). Trimming took off 3 bases at V and 4 bases at J, with 13 bases between the two ends. The germline V gene encodes CDR1 MDHEN and CDR2 SYDVKM. The CDR3 covers 15 residues. As DNA, the CDR3 is TGTGCCAGCAGTTTTAGTCCTGACAGGGGAAACACCATATATTTT. This codes for CASSFSPDRGNTIYF.

This sequence joins TRBV9 and TRBJ2-3; D remains ambiguous. The germline gives CDR1 SGDLS, CDR2 YYNGEE. This CDR3 has 14 amino acids. Trimming removed 0 bases at V and 2 bases at J, with 7 bases between. This chain's CDR3 is CASSVDGATDTQYF. In nucleotides, the CDR3 is TGTGCCAGCAGCGTAGACGGAGCCACAGATACGCAGTATTTT.

J is TRBJ2-3 and V is TRBV9; D might be TRBD2 (5 bases). The germline V gene has CDR1 SGDLS and CDR2 YYNGEE. This CDR3 region has 15 residues. V dropped 2 bases and J dropped 0 bases, with 10 bases sitting between them. The CDR3 DNA is TGTGCCAGCAGCGTGTCCCAGCGGAGCACAGATACGCAGTATTTT. It specifies CASSVSQRSTDTQYF. The full variable domain, rest sourced from reference TRBV9 and TRBJ2-3, is DSGVTQTPKHLITATGQRVTLRCSPRSGDLSVYWYQQSLDQGLQFLIQYYNGEERAKGNILERFSAQQFPDLHSELNLSSLELGDSALYFCASSVSQRSTDTQYFGPGTRLTVL.

This clone was counted between two and nine times. V gene TRBV5-1 combines with J gene TRBJ1-1, with TRBD1 matching over 8 bases. Germline lookup yields CDR1 SGHRS and CDR2 YFSETQ. There are 13 residues in the CDR3. The V gene end was trimmed by 8 bases and the J gene end by 2 bases; junction bases not matched to a gene: 5. The CDR3 bases are TGCGCCAGTCAGGGGGCGGGAAACACTGAAGCTTTCTTT. Amino acids: CASQGAGNTEAFF.

Turning to this clone: Relative to the germline gene, one junction end is altered; a read error may explain this. The chain carries TRBV5-6 and TRBJ2-7; TRBD1 is a possible D gene (5 bases). CDR1 is SGHDT, CDR2 YYEEEE, per germline. The length of the CDR3 is 10 residues. CDR3 DNA sequence: TGTGCCAGCAGCTTGGGCAGGGCGAACTTC. The encoded protein is CASSLGRANF.

This clone was seen a single time. The genes are TRBV5-6 and TRBJ1-3; no reliable D call. CDR1 and CDR2 (germline): SGHDT, YYEEEE. Trimming removed 2 bases from V and 4 bases from J, with 7 bases in between. The CDR3 covers 13 residues. The CDR3 DNA reads TGTGCCAGCAGCTTCACAATGGGAAACACCATATATTTT. Protein product: CASSFTMGNTIYF.

In DNA form, the CDR3 reads TGTGCCACCTCGGCGGGACAGGGTCAGCCCCAGCATTTT. As protein: CATSAGQGQPQHF. The V call is TRBV10-3, the J call TRBJ1-5; 9 positions agree with TRBD1. This CDR3 has 13 residues. V was clipped by 10 bases and J by 6 bases; unmatched bases: 7. Per germline, CDR1 ENHRY and CDR2 SYGVKD.

This rearrangement joins TRBV6-8 to TRBJ1-3; 7 bases are a match to TRBD1. The CDR3 loop spans 16 amino acids. The germline CDR1 and CDR2 sequences are MNHGY and SAAAGT. The V and J ends lost 6 bases and 0 bases, in that order; junction bases with no gene match: 8. The DNA of the CDR3 is TGTGCCAGCAGGCGCGACAGGGAGAGCTCTGGAAACACCATATATTTT. Its translation: CASRRDRESSGNTIYF.

The chain combines TRBV18 with TRBJ2-7, with a tentative D call TRBD1 (6 bases). V lost 3 bases and J lost 0, with 18 bases in between. CDR1 is KGHSH, CDR2 LQKENI, per germline. The CDR3 is made up of 17 amino acids. The CDR3 DNA reads TGTGCCAGCTCACCCCTACGGTCCGGGGACAACTCCTACGAGCAGTACTTC. It specifies CASSPLRSGDNSYEQYF.

This chain links TRBV9 with TRBJ2-3, with 14 bases fitting TRBD2. Trimming at V came to 4 bases and at J to 2 bases, leaving 12 bases not matched to a gene. CDR1 SGDLS and CDR2 YYNGEE come from the germline V gene. This CDR3 region has 19 residues. The DNA for the CDR3 is TGTGCCAGCAGCCCCGGACTAGCGGGAGGAGTGTATATCACAGATACGCAGTATTTT. Translating gives CASSPGLAGGVYITDTQYF.

V usage is TRBV7-2 and J usage is TRBJ2-5, with 14 bases matching TRBD2. Germline CDR1 reads SGHTA; CDR2 reads FQGNSA. Trimming removed 5 bases from V and 7 bases from J; junction bases left unmatched: 3. The CDR3 loop spans 14 amino acids. CDR3: CASSPGLAGGTQYF. CDR3 coding DNA: TGTGCCAGCAGCCCAGGACTAGCGGGGGGGACCCAGTACTTC.

The V gene is TRBV19, the J gene TRBJ1-1; TRBD1 might be the D (5 bases). V gave up 4 bases and J gave up 5 bases, with 20 bases separating them. CDR1 is LNHDA and CDR2 is SQIVND in the germline V gene (reference sequence). The CDR3 is 16 residues long. The CDR3 bases are TGTGCCAGTAGTAGTAGAACAGGTTGGAGAGCAACTGAAGCTTTCTTT. Its translation: CASSSRTGWRATEAFF.

The chain couples TRBV2 to TRBJ2-4; no firm D call. This CDR3 is 14 amino acids long. The germline V and J ends were trimmed by 7 bases and 6 bases, with 16 bases remaining between them. Germline CDR1 SNHLY, CDR2 FYNNEI. CDR3 bases: TGTGCCAGCACCGCCAGAATATATGGAAACATTCAGTACTTC. Its translation is CASTARIYGNIQYF.

The V and J genes are TRBV21-1 and TRBJ2-7; no check of the table's D call, TRBD1, against the DNA was made. TRBV21-1 is termed a pseudogene. The CDR3 has 14 residues. CDR3 coding DNA: TGTGCCAGCAGCCACCGGGACAGGTACTACGAGCAGTACTTC. As protein: CASSHRDRYYEQYF.

The chain is built from TRBV6-4 and TRBJ2-1; possible D gene TRBD1, 6 bases. The CDR3 totals 15 residues. CDR1 and CDR2 from the germline V gene are MRHNA and SNTAGT. V was clipped by 3 bases and J by 4 bases, with 13 bases between them. The CDR3 nucleotides read TGTGCCAGCAGTGAGTCCGGGACACATTACAATGAGCAGTTCTTC. Amino acid sequence: CASSESGTHYNEQFF.

This sequence joins TRBV11-1 and TRBJ1-5; 8 nucleotides align to TRBD1. CDR1 SGHAT and CDR2 FQDESV come from the germline V gene (reference sequence). The length of the CDR3 is 13 residues. V shed 3 bases, J shed 6 bases, and the junction held 1 base outside the gene matches. CDR3 loop: CASSFGQGQPQHF. For the CDR3, the DNA is TGTGCCAGCAGCTTCGGACAGGGTCAGCCCCAGCATTTT.

The V gene is TRBV11-1, the J gene TRBJ2-7; D call uncertain. The CDR3 extends over 13 amino acids. V was trimmed by 5 bases and J by 4 bases, leaving 12 bases between them. Looked up from germline, CDR1 is SGHAT and CDR2 is FQDESV (reference sequence). In nucleotides, the CDR3 is TGTGCCAGCAGCCCCCTGAATACTTACGAGCAGTACTTC. It yields the protein CASSPLNTYEQYF.

V is TRBV7-9 and J is TRBJ1-4, with 10 bases identical to TRBD1. The CDR3 is 14 residues long. V dropped 6 bases and J dropped 11; count of bases not matched to a gene: 9. Germline V gene data show CDR1 as SEHNR and CDR2 as FQNEAQ (reference sequence). Here the CDR3 reads CASRHPGQGSKLFF. CDR3 nucleotides: TGTGCCAGCAGACATCCGGGACAGGGGTCGAAACTGTTTTTT.

The chain employs TRBV19 and TRBJ1-5; D possibly corresponds to TRBD1 (6 bases). Germline V lookup: CDR1 LNHDA, CDR2 SQIVND (reference sequence). This CDR3 comprises 15 residues. V dropped 6 bases and J dropped 12 bases, with 24 bases sitting between them. CDR3 DNA: TGTGCCAGTAGCTCGGGGGCGGGGGGGCCACCGCTCCAGCATTTT. Translated, it gives CASSSGAGGPPLQHF.

The rearrangement joins TRBV28 to TRBJ2-1; 9 bases line up with TRBD1. CDR1 and CDR2 from the germline V gene are MDHEN and SYDVKM. With V trimmed by 7 bases and J by 4 bases, 11 bases remained unmatched. The CDR3 length is 16 residues. This CDR3 reads CASMPNAGTGYNEQFF. The DNA of the CDR3 is TGTGCCAGCATGCCTAATGCCGGGACAGGGTACAATGAGCAGTTCTTC.

This chain connects TRBV28 to TRBJ2-7, with 10 bases identical to TRBD2. Per germline, CDR1 MDHEN and CDR2 SYDVKM. Trimming took 1 base from V and 3 from J; bases not matched to a gene: 3. The CDR3 extends over 15 amino acids. CDR3 loop: CASSLSASGSYEQYF. The CDR3, as DNA: TGTGCCAGCAGTTTATCTGCTAGCGGGAGCTACGAGCAGTACTTC.

The genes are TRBV13 and TRBJ2-7, with D perhaps matching TRBD2 (7 bases). The germline gives CDR1 PRHDT, CDR2 FYEKMQ (reference sequence). V lost 2 bases and J 2 bases, leaving 16 bases between the germline ends. The CDR3 sequence is 16 residues long. CDR3 protein: CASSLMGAGVPYEQYF. DNA for the CDR3: TGTGCCAGCAGCTTAATGGGGGCGGGGGTACCCTACGAGCAGTACTTC.

The V and J genes are TRBV7-2 and TRBJ2-5; 11 nucleotides match TRBD2. The CDR3 sequence is 17 residues long. CDR1 and CDR2 from the germline V gene are SGHTA and FQGNSA. Trimming removed 1 base from V and 4 bases from J; junction bases left unmatched: 8. In nucleotides, the CDR3 is TGTGCCAGCAGCTTAGGGGGCGTGCTAGCGGGAGGAGAGACCCAGTACTTC. It codes for CASSLGGVLAGGETQYF. Filled out from reference TRBV7-2 and TRBJ2-5, the complete variable domain reads GAGVSQSPSNKVTEKGKDVELRCDPISGHTALYWYRQSLGQGLEFLIYFQGNSAPDKSGLPSDRFSAERTGGSVSTLTIQRTQQEDSAVYLCASSLGGVLAGGETQYFGPGTRLLVL.

V gene TRBV5-4 combines with J gene TRBJ1-1, with TRBD1 as a possible D gene (5 bases). The V end lost 0 bases, the J end lost 0 bases, and 9 bases lay between the germline ends. Germline V gene lookup returns CDR1 SGHNT and CDR2 YYREEE (reference sequence). The CDR3 has 15 amino acids. Here the CDR3 reads CASSLGGGVNTEAFF. In DNA form, the CDR3 reads TGTGCCAGCAGCTTGGGGGGGGGAGTGAACACTGAAGCTTTCTTT.

This clone was found once. The genes are TRBV7-9 and TRBJ2-5; the D gene is possibly TRBD2 (6 bases). Germline V gene data show CDR1 as SEHNR and CDR2 as FQNEAQ (reference sequence). This CDR3 has 12 amino acids. V lost 5 bases to trimming and J lost 6 bases, with 10 bases between them. CDR3: CASSPGRKTQYF. The CDR3 DNA follows: TGTGCCAGCAGCCCTGGGAGGAAGACCCAGTACTTC.

A few counts support this clone. The chain links TRBV4-1 to TRBJ1-1; 7 nucleotides match TRBD1. The CDR3 is made up of 14 amino acids. In germline, CDR1 is MGHRA, CDR2 YSYEKL. The junction had 9 bases not matched to a gene; V was cut back by 6 bases and J by 5 bases. CDR3 DNA sequence: TGCGCCAGCAGACTCACAGGGGAGTTAACTGAAGCTTTCTTT. Protein product: CASRLTGELTEAFF.